This passage covers 7 T cell receptor beta chains from one sample sequenced in a study of shared clonotypes between healthy human individuals. TCRdb's table, derived via immunoSEQ multiplex PCR, lists solely in-frame clones and lacks some. The sample shows roughly 700,000 clones, roughly 70% of them seen only once. The sequencing input was memory CD4+ T cells sorted from blood. The subset here: CD45RA-negative fraction. The receptors here all came from a woman aged 25 to 45 in good health.

J is TRBJ1-2 and V is TRBV28; 7 positions agree with TRBD1. Trimming removed 5 bases from V and 2 bases from J; junction bases left unmatched: 8. This CDR3 is built from 15 residues. From germline, CDR1 is MDHEN and CDR2 SYDVKM. In nucleotides, the CDR3 is TGTGCCAGCAGTCTTAGCTCGACAGGGAACTATGGCTACACCTTC. Translating gives CASSLSSTGNYGYTF.

The rearrangement joins TRBV28 to TRBJ2-5; D not resolved. CDR3 length: 14 residues. The germline V and J ends were trimmed by 5 bases and 5 bases, with 15 bases remaining between them. Germline CDR1 is MDHEN and CDR2 is SYDVKM. DNA for the CDR3: TGTGCCAGCAGTCGGACCCTCTCGGAGGAGACCCAGTACTTC. This sequence encodes CASSRTLSEETQYF.

There are many counts of this clone. J is TRBJ1-5 and V is TRBV6-1; D is possibly TRBD1 (5 bases). V lost 11 bases and J lost 0, with 17 bases in between. From germline, CDR1 is MNHNS and CDR2 SASEGT. CDR3 size: 15 residues. CDR3: CACDPGRLSNQPQHF. DNA of the CDR3: TGTGCCTGCGACCCGGGACGGCTTAGCAATCAGCCCCAGCATTTT.

The chain is built from TRBV9 and TRBJ2-5; 9 bases align to TRBD1. V lost 0 bases and J lost 2; bases outside the gene matches: 2. The CDR3 totals 15 residues. Germline V gives CDR1 SGDLS, CDR2 YYNGEE. CDR3 DNA sequence: TGTGCCAGCAGCGTAGCCGGGACAGGGCAAGAGACCCAGTACTTC. Protein: CASSVAGTGQETQYF. The whole variable domain, filled in from reference TRBV9 and TRBJ2-5, reads DSGVTQTPKHLITATGQRVTLRCSPRSGDLSVYWYQQSLDQGLQFLIQYYNGEERAKGNILERFSAQQFPDLHSELNLSSLELGDSALYFCASSVAGTGQETQYFGPGTRLLVL.

Concerning this clone itself: Distinct nucleotide sequences in the sample also encode this CDR3. This chain links TRBV28 with TRBJ1-2; no clear D. The length of the CDR3 is 12 residues. V shed 5 bases and J shed 4 bases, with 8 bases lying between them. Germline CDR1 is MDHEN and CDR2 is SYDVKM. The CDR3 DNA sequence: TGTGCCAGCAGTCCCTCTCCCTATGGCTACACCTTC. Protein sequence: CASSPSPYGYTF.

J is TRBJ2-3 and V is TRBV30; D is perhaps TRBD1 or TRBD2 (5 bases each). The CDR3 is 15 amino acids. The germline gives CDR1 GTSNPN, CDR2 SVGIG (reference sequence). The V end lost 0 bases, the J end lost 2 bases, and 12 bases lay between the germline ends. Here the CDR3 DNA reads TGTGCCTGGAGTGTCGGTGGGGGTTACACAGATACGCAGTATTTT. This encodes CAWSVGGGYTDTQYF.

The rearrangement joins TRBV2 to TRBJ1-5; the D gene is possibly TRBD1 (6 bases). The CDR3 is 13 amino acids. From germline, CDR1 is SNHLY and CDR2 FYNNEI. The germline V and J ends were trimmed by 7 bases and 10 bases, with 17 bases remaining between them. CDR3: CASTRGPREPQHF. The CDR3 region has the DNA TGTGCCAGCACCAGGGGCCCGCGAGAACCCCAGCATTTT.